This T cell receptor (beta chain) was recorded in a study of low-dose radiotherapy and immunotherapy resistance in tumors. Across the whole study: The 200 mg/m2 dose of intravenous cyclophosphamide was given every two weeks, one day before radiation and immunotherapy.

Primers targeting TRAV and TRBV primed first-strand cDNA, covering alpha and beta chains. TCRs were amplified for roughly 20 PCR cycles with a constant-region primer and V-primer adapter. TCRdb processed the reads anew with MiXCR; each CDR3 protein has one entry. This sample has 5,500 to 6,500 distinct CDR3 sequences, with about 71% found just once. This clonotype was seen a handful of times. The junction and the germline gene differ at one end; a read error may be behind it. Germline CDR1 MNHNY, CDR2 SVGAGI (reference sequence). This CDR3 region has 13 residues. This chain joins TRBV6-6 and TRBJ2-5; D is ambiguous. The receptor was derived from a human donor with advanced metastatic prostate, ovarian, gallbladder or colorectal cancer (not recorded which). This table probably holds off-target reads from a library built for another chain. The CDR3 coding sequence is TGTGCCAGCAGTGACTCTGCACTCCAGACCCAGTACTTC. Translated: CASSDSALQTQYF.